This TCR beta chain stems from a study of tumor-infiltrating lymphocytes in primary liver carcinoma. Findings of the study overall: It was observed that only about 8-25% of the top clones appeared in every one of the five tumor regions.

Worth noting for this clonotype: The antigen is unknown. Its ends do not fully match the called genes, so a read error is possible.

Production of TCR beta cDNA used 500 ng total RNA together with a constant-region primer. Slightly modified ARM-PCR with three nested multiplex PCR rounds yielded TCR beta libraries. Forward primers for TRBV1-TRBV30 and a C-beta reverse primer served the first two PCR rounds, at around 11 cycles each. MiXCR was run by TCRdb on the multiplex PCR reads, yielding one entry per CDR3 protein. The sample lists 100,000 to 150,000 distinct CDR3 sequences, 64% seen once, with roughly 7.9% in the top ten. Total RNA and DNA came together from approximately 22-30 mg of bulk tissue without cell sorting. Surgeons resected the patients' primary liver carcinomas. Every tumor yielded five separate sampled regions. This CDR3 contains 13 residues. The V gene's germline CDR1 is SQVTM and CDR2 ANQGSEA.

The receptor comes from a woman aged 60 to 75 with primary liver carcinoma and hepatitis B virus infection. The V call is TRBV29-1, the J call TRBJ2-3; D is ambiguous. The sample taken for sequencing was liver tumor tissue from sampling region 3. Regarding subset: tumor region T3, left-lateral pole. CDR3 in amino acids: CSVKKSGTDTQYF. The CDR3 DNA sequence: TGCAGCGTTAAGAAGTCGGGTACAGATACACAGTATTTT.